The present entry profiles one T cell receptor (beta chain) with its context. What it recognizes is unknown. This sample is part of a study of T cell responses to AZD1222 COVID-19 vaccine. The table came from immunoSEQ multiplex PCR; TCRdb's copy has only in-frame clones and leaves some out. This sample has over 100,000 clones, with about 90% found just once. General study results and limits: Donors skewed white British and female; clonal diversity was possibly underestimated. Seropositive at baseline were only a handful of AZD1222 recipients. There were vaccine-associated CD4 TCRs across spike, dominant at 160-218 and 743-854.

V was cut by 3 bases and J by 2 bases, with 14 bases left in between. Germline V gene data show CDR1 as MNHNS and CDR2 as SASEGT. The length of the CDR3 is 16 residues. This TCR came from an adult in good health. Sequencing used peripheral blood, obtained on day 0 of AZD1222 vaccination. The rearrangement joins TRBV6-1 to TRBJ1-5; D possibly corresponds to TRBD1 (5 bases). The CDR3 bases are TGTGCCAGCAGTGACAGGGTCGAGGAGGGCAATCAGCCCCAGCATTTT. This gives the protein CASSDRVEEGNQPQHF.